This TCR beta chain was identified in a study of T cell repertoires in cytomegalovirus infection. In the study overall: CMV epitopes used comprised recently identified HLA-C-restricted ones and well-studied HLA-B-restricted ones. CMV infection and matching HLA type were both indicated by public TCR beta signatures.

MiXCR was run by TCRdb on the reads, yielding one entry per CDR3 protein. The table has approximately 910,000 distinct CDR3 sequences, less than 35% seen once; the top ten hold about an eighth. This clonotype was observed a handful of times. Its antigen is unknown. Broader study findings: Predominance within the ex vivo response was attributable to HLA-C-restricted CMV-specific TCR beta clonotypes. People with CMV and the relevant HLA were identified by cumulative public TCR beta family frequency.

The receptor comes from a human donor in good health (CMV status not recorded). Some clones in this sample may be carry-over from other donors' samples. The sample here was cultured CD8+ T cells from PBMCs, taken from culture after CMV antigen stimulation.

CDR3 in amino acids: CASVPTGASTVGEFYTF. In nucleotides, the CDR3 is TGTGCCAGCGTCCCGACAGGGGCCTCGACGGTTGGAGAATTCTACACCTTC. The rearrangement joins TRBV6-1 to TRBJ1-2; 8 bases match TRBD1. Trimming at V came to 8 bases and at J to 10 bases, leaving 24 bases not matched to a gene. Germline values: CDR1 MNHNS, CDR2 SASEGT. CDR3 length: 17 amino acids.